These 23 T cell receptor beta chains originate from one sample sequenced in a study of blood T cell repertoires in COVID-19. The table came from immunoSEQ multiplex PCR; TCRdb's copy has only in-frame clones and leaves some out. This sample has a few hundred thousand clones, with around four fifths found just once. The sequenced sample was peripheral blood. The source of these receptors is a man in his sixties with acute or convalescent COVID-19.

The chain employs TRBV14 and TRBJ2-7, with 7 bases identical to TRBD1. The CDR3 covers 15 residues. Germline V gene lookup returns CDR1 SGHDN and CDR2 FVKESK. Germline trimming cut 4 bases from V and 3 bases from J; bases unmatched to any gene: 9. The CDR3 DNA reads TGTGCCAGCAGCCTTCCCGGGACAGCCAACTACGAGCAGTACTTC. Its translation is CASSLPGTANYEQYF.

As DNA, the CDR3 is TGTGCCAGCAGGCACACTCTAGCGGACACAGATACGCAGTATTTT. It encodes CASRHTLADTDTQYF. The V call is TRBV6-6, the J call TRBJ2-3; TRBD2 agrees at 7 bases. This CDR3 contains 15 residues. The germline gives CDR1 MNHNY, CDR2 SVGAGI (reference sequence). V shed 6 bases, J shed 2 bases, and the junction held 8 bases outside the gene matches.

The rearrangement links TRBV18 to TRBJ2-6; 7 bases map to TRBD2. V gave up 1 base and J gave up 0 bases; unmatched junction bases: 6. The CDR3 has 18 amino acids. CDR1 is KGHSH, CDR2 LQKENI, per germline. CDR3 in amino acids: CASSPLFGEGSGANVLTF. CDR3 nucleotide sequence: TGTGCCAGCTCACCACTTTTTGGGGAGGGCTCTGGGGCCAACGTCCTGACTTTC. The variable domain in full, completed from reference TRBV18 and TRBJ2-6, reads NAGVMQNPRHLVRRRGQEARLRCSPMKGHSHVYWYRQLPEEGLKFMVYLQKENIIDESGMPKERFSAEFPKEGPSILRIQQVVRGDSAAYFCASSPLFGEGSGANVLTFGAGSRLTVL.

This clone turned up a few times. This chain connects TRBV9 to TRBJ2-1, with TRBD2 matching 7 bases. CDR1 is SGDLS, CDR2 YYNGEE, per germline. Trimming cost V 0 bases and J 5 bases; bases outside gene matches: 2. CDR3 length: 14 amino acids. In nucleotides, the CDR3 is TGTGCCAGCAGCGTAGGGACTAGAGACAATGAGCAGTTCTTC. Its protein is CASSVGTRDNEQFF.

J is TRBJ2-1 and V is TRBV3-1 (or the pseudogene TRBV3-2), with 8 bases lining up with TRBD2. Germline V CDR1 and CDR2: LGHDT, YNNKEL (reference sequence). Trimming removed 2 bases from V and 7 bases from J; junction bases left unmatched: 7. The CDR3 loop spans 15 amino acids. The CDR3 here is CASSQLGSGTNEQFF. CDR3 sequence (DNA): TGTGCCAGCAGCCAACTTGGTAGCGGGACAAATGAGCAGTTCTTC.

This chain links TRBV7-9 with TRBJ2-3; 9 positions match TRBD1. V shed 5 bases, J shed 4 bases, and the junction held 7 bases outside the gene matches. Germline loops: CDR1 SEHNR, CDR2 FQNEAQ (reference sequence). The CDR3 sequence is 15 residues long. The CDR3 DNA is TGTGCCAGCAGCCCCTGGACAGGGGTGGCAGATACGCAGTATTTT. This encodes CASSPWTGVADTQYF. Supplemented by reference TRBV7-9 and TRBJ2-3, the full variable domain reads DTGVSQNPRHKITKRGQNVTFRCDPISEHNRLYWYRQTLGQGPEFLTYFQNEAQLEKSRLLSDRFSAERPKGSFSTLEIQRTEQGDSAMYLCASSPWTGVADTQYFGPGTRLTVL.

This chain joins TRBV3-1 (or the pseudogene TRBV3-2) and TRBJ2-4, with D possibly TRBD2 on 6 matching bases. The CDR3 runs 17 residues. The germline V and J ends were trimmed by 0 bases and 5 bases, with 17 bases remaining between them. Germline V CDR1 and CDR2: LGHDT, YNNKEL (reference sequence). CDR3 DNA: TGTGCCAGCAGCCAAGATTCGTTGGGGGAGGCCGAAAACATTCAGTACTTC. Its translation: CASSQDSLGEAENIQYF.

The gene calls are TRBV7-2 and TRBJ2-2; the D gene is possibly TRBD2 (5 bases). Trimming removed 2 bases from V and 8 bases from J, with 12 bases in between. This CDR3 contains 14 residues. Germline V CDR1 and CDR2: SGHTA, FQGNSA. CDR3 nucleotide sequence: TGTGCCAGCAGCTTATTTGAGGGATCAGGGGAGCTGTTTTTT. As protein: CASSLFEGSGELFF. Together with reference TRBV7-2 and TRBJ2-2, the CDR3 gives the full variable domain: GAGVSQSPSNKVTEKGKDVELRCDPISGHTALYWYRQSLGQGLEFLIYFQGNSAPDKSGLPSDRFSAERTGGSVSTLTIQRTQQEDSAVYLCASSLFEGSGELFFGEGSRLTVL.

This chain connects TRBV6-1 to TRBJ1-2; D is perhaps TRBD1 (5 bases). The germline CDR1 and CDR2 sequences are MNHNS and SASEGT. The CDR3 extends over 15 amino acids. Trimming removed 6 bases at V and 2 bases at J, with 16 bases between. CDR3 loop: CASRETGNHNYGYTF. In nucleotides, the CDR3 is TGTGCCAGCAGGGAAACAGGAAATCACAACTATGGCTACACCTTC.

The chain carries TRBV11-2 and TRBJ2-7; D might be TRBD2 (5 bases). The germline V and J ends were trimmed by 0 bases and 1 base, with 7 bases remaining between them. The CDR3 is 14 amino acids. The germline V gene has CDR1 SGHAT and CDR2 FQNNGV. The CDR3 DNA sequence: TGTGCCAGCAGCTTAGAGCGGGCATCCTACGAGCAGTACTTC. Translated: CASSLERASYEQYF.

The chain has TRBV27 and TRBJ2-5; 7 bases agree with TRBD1. The CDR3 contains 14 residues. V lost 2 bases, J lost 5 bases, and 5 bases stayed unmatched. The V gene's germline CDR1 is MNHEY and CDR2 SMNVEV (reference sequence). The CDR3 region is CASSLRGREETQYF. In nucleotides, the CDR3 is TGTGCCAGCAGTTTAAGGGGGCGCGAGGAGACCCAGTACTTC.

The CDR3 sequence: CAWSGSGLSQYF. CDR3 DNA: TGTGCCTGGAGTGGATCGGGACTCAGCCAGTACTTC. V is TRBV30 and J is TRBJ2-7; D is possibly TRBD2 (6 bases). V was pared by 1 base and J by 10 bases, with 14 bases between. The CDR3 sequence is 12 residues long. The V gene's germline CDR1 is GTSNPN and CDR2 SVGIG (reference sequence).

The chain links TRBV28 to TRBJ1-2; 7 positions agree with TRBD1. The J segment lost 4 bases and the V segment lost 6 bases, leaving 5 bases of the junction unmatched. Germline CDR1 and CDR2: MDHEN and SYDVKM. The CDR3 contains 13 residues. CDR3 residues: CASSQDRVYGYTF. DNA of the CDR3: TGTGCCAGCAGCCAAGACAGGGTCTATGGCTACACCTTC.

This clone was picked up a small number of times. J is TRBJ1-1 and V is TRBV3-1 (or the pseudogene TRBV3-2); the match to TRBD1 covers 8 bases. Germline V CDR1 and CDR2: LGHDT, YNNKEL (reference sequence). V shed 2 bases and J 11 bases; nucleotides not matched to a gene: 7. This CDR3 is 13 amino acids long. This chain's CDR3 is CASSQSPTGGAFF. DNA for the CDR3: TGTGCCAGCAGCCAATCCCCTACAGGGGGGGCTTTCTTT.

This chain connects TRBV20-1 to TRBJ2-4; no definite D call. Trimming left V 3 bases short and J 10 bases short, with 10 bases between. CDR3 length: 11 amino acids. Germline-derived CDR1 and CDR2 are DFQATT and SNEGSKA (reference sequence). CDR3 nucleotides: TGCAGTGCTAGCCCATCGACAATTCAGTACTTC. Encoded protein: CSASPSTIQYF.

The chain employs TRBV7-2 and TRBJ2-2; 11 bases are shared with TRBD2. V lost 0 bases to trimming and J lost 6 bases; unmatched junction nucleotides: 3. In germline, CDR1 is SGHTA, CDR2 FQGNSA. This CDR3 has 16 amino acids. The CDR3 protein is CASSLAGSGRAGELFF. CDR3 bases: TGTGCCAGCAGCTTAGCGGGTAGCGGGAGGGCCGGGGAGCTGTTTTTT. The entire variable domain, with the rest obtained from reference TRBV7-2 and TRBJ2-2, is as follows: GAGVSQSPSNKVTEKGKDVELRCDPISGHTALYWYRQSLGQGLEFLIYFQGNSAPDKSGLPSDRFSAERTGGSVSTLTIQRTQQEDSAVYLCASSLAGSGRAGELFFGEGSRLTVL.

V gene TRBV24-1 combines with J gene TRBJ2-3; D is perhaps TRBD1 (5 bases). Germline-derived CDR1 and CDR2 are KGHDR and SFDVKD. The ends were cut back, 5 bases at V and 0 bases at J, with 14 bases in the middle. The CDR3 is 16 residues long. The CDR3 coding sequence is TGTGCCACCAGTGTACAGGAGAATACTAGCACAGATACGCAGTATTTT. Amino acid sequence: CATSVQENTSTDTQYF.

J is TRBJ2-7 and V is TRBV3-1 (or the pseudogene TRBV3-2); 8 nucleotides line up with TRBD2. Trimming cost V 8 bases and J 6 bases; bases outside gene matches: 15. There are 15 residues in the CDR3. The germline V gene encodes CDR1 LGHDT and CDR2 YNNKEL (reference sequence). For the CDR3, the DNA is TGTGCCAGCCGGAGCGTCGCGCGGGCGGGAGGCGAGCAGTACTTC. Translated: CASRSVARAGGEQYF.

The CDR3 DNA reads TGCGCCAGCAGCCAAGTTGCAGGCGCAGGGGTGGACATTCAGTACTTC. It translates to CASSQVAGAGVDIQYF. This rearrangement joins TRBV4-1 to TRBJ2-4, with TRBD1 as a possible D gene (6 bases). V was pared by 1 base and J by 8 bases, with 18 bases between. The germline gives CDR1 MGHRA, CDR2 YSYEKL. The CDR3 is 16 residues long.

This clone was counted a single time. The V gene is TRBV30, the J gene TRBJ1-2, with 8 positions matching TRBD1. V trimming: 3 bases; J trimming: 4 bases; junction bases outside the gene matches: 10. Germline CDR1 and CDR2: GTSNPN and SVGIG (reference sequence). This CDR3 is 15 amino acids long. The CDR3 region has the DNA TGTGCCTGGAGGGAACAGGGGGGTGTATTCTATGGCTACACCTTC. This gives the protein CAWREQGGVFYGYTF.

The chain is built from TRBV7-8 and TRBJ2-3; TRBD2 agrees at 10 bases. V was clipped by 2 bases and J by 1 base; unmatched bases: 6. CDR1 is SGHVS, CDR2 FQNEAQ, per germline. This CDR3 contains 17 residues. CDR3 in DNA: TGTGCCAGCAGCTTACAGACTAGCGGGTTCGGCACAGATACGCAGTATTTT. Translated, it gives CASSLQTSGFGTDTQYF. The full variable domain, with the rest looked up from reference TRBV7-8 and TRBJ2-3, is GAGVSQSPRYKVAKRGQDVALRCDPISGHVSLFWYQQALGQGPEFLTYFQNEAQLDKSGLPSDRFFAERPEGSVSTLKIQRTQQEDSAVYLCASSLQTSGFGTDTQYFGPGTRLTVL.

The DNA for the CDR3 is TGTGCCAGCACCGAAGGGGGCCCCACAGATACGCAGTATTTT. This codes for CASTEGGPTDTQYF. The V call is TRBV6-5, the J call TRBJ2-3; 7 bases fit TRBD1. Germline loops: CDR1 MNHEY, CDR2 SVGAGI. The CDR3 covers 14 residues. The V gene end was trimmed by 7 bases and the J gene end by 2 bases; junction bases not matched to a gene: 6.

The chain is built from TRBV5-4 and TRBJ1-2; no clear D. V lost 1 base to trimming and J lost 8 bases, with 9 bases between them. The length of the CDR3 is 12 residues. CDR1 SGHNT and CDR2 YYREEE come from the germline V gene (reference sequence). The CDR3 sequence: CASSLWSEGYTF. The DNA of the CDR3 is TGTGCCAGCAGCTTGTGGTCGGAGGGCTACACCTTC.